These 6 T cell receptor beta chains were all obtained from the same sample, sequenced in a study of cytomegalovirus exposure and HLA in healthy donors. 60 Vbeta and 13 Jbeta primers were used in PCR. Some clones are missing from TCRdb's copy, which holds only in-frame ones; the method was immunoSEQ multiplex PCR. The sample lists fewer than 150,000 clones, 60% to 80% occurring once. The sequenced sample was PBMCs. Receptors originate from a man younger than 40 in good health and CMV-seronegative.

The rearrangement links TRBV28 to TRBJ2-7; D remains unclear. The CDR3 sequence is 17 residues long. Trimming cost V 1 base and J 2 bases, with 18 bases left between them. Germline V gives CDR1 MDHEN, CDR2 SYDVKM. The CDR3 reads CASSLFVGQSAPYEQYF. CDR3 bases: TGTGCCAGCAGTTTATTCGTTGGTCAGTCAGCGCCCTACGAGCAGTACTTC. The full variable domain, in which reference TRBV28 and TRBJ2-7 provide the parts outside the CDR3, is DVKVTQSSRYLVKRTGEKVFLECVQDMDHENMFWYRQDPGLGLRLIYFSYDVKMKEKGDIPEGYSVSREKKERFSLILESASTNQTSMYLCASSLFVGQSAPYEQYFGPGTRLTVT.

The rearrangement joins TRBV29-1 to TRBJ2-5, with 7 bases matching TRBD2. The V and J ends lost 5 bases and 4 bases, in that order; junction bases with no gene match: 10. Germline V lookup: CDR1 SQVTM, CDR2 ANQGSEA. The CDR3 loop spans 14 amino acids. The CDR3 region is CSVISGPGGETQYF. The CDR3 DNA reads TGCAGCGTTATTAGCGGCCCGGGAGGAGAGACCCAGTACTTC.

The chain carries TRBV15 and TRBJ2-1; TRBD2 aligns across 12 bases. The CDR3 is made up of 16 amino acids. From germline, CDR1 is LNHNV and CDR2 YYDKDF (reference sequence). The V segment lost 1 base and the J segment 7 bases; nucleotides outside the gene matches: 5. The CDR3 loop reads CATSRVTSGSGNEQFF. In DNA, the CDR3 is TGTGCCACCAGCAGAGTGACTAGCGGGAGTGGTAATGAGCAGTTCTTC.

This chain links TRBV29-1 with TRBJ1-2; 8 bases fit TRBD1. The V gene end was trimmed by 6 bases and the J gene end by 1 base; junction bases not matched to a gene: 10. This CDR3 region has 15 residues. The germline V gene has CDR1 SQVTM and CDR2 ANQGSEA. CDR3 DNA: TGCAGCGTCGTATATACGGACAGGGATAACTATGGCTACACCTTC. It translates to CSVVYTDRDNYGYTF.

This clone was seen only once. CDR3 DNA: TGTGCCAGCAGCTTAGGCGGGCCAAGCTCCTACGAGCAGTACTTC. Its translation is CASSLGGPSSYEQYF. J is TRBJ2-7 and V is TRBV7-2, with a tentative D call TRBD2 (5 bases). The CDR3 length is 15 residues. Germline V gene lookup returns CDR1 SGHTA and CDR2 FQGNSA. Trimming pared 1 base from V and 0 bases from J, leaving 10 bases between.

The rearrangement uses TRBV28 and TRBJ2-3; TRBD1 matches at 8 bases. The trim removed 4 bases at V and 1 base at J, leaving 7 bases unmatched. CDR3 length: 16 amino acids. Germline loops: CDR1 MDHEN, CDR2 SYDVKM. CDR3: CASSSRQGRGTDTQYF. DNA of the CDR3: TGTGCCAGCAGTTCTCGACAGGGGAGAGGCACAGATACGCAGTATTTT.